The clone carrying this TCR beta chain was counted only a few times. What it binds is not known. This CDR3 has 15 amino acids. Germline-derived CDR1 and CDR2 are MDHEN and SYDVKM. The junction had 0 bases not matched to a gene; V was cut back by 2 bases and J by 3 bases. Primers for the PCR totalled 60 Vbeta and 13 Jbeta. Sequenced by immunoSEQ multiplex PCR; TCRdb stores in-frame clones only, minus some. The table has around 100,000 clones, around 9.1% seen once. This record comes from a study of cytomegalovirus exposure and HLA in healthy donors. Whole-study results and caveats: Among the most significant clusters, several appeared linked to common viral pathogens in a later analysis. TCR beta V- and J-gene trimming, according to a later analysis, was linked to a missense DCLRE1C variant.

Every donor was a healthy person donating bone marrow. This chain uses TRBV28 with TRBJ2-7; TRBD2 agrees at 14 bases. Sequencing used PBMCs. This receptor was identified in a middle-aged man in good health and CMV-seropositive. Written as DNA, the CDR3 is TGTGCCAGCAGTTTAGGGACTAGCGGGGGCTACGAGCAGTACTTC. Its translation is CASSLGTSGGYEQYF.